A single sample is the source of the 10 T cell receptor beta chains below, sequenced in a study of blood T cells in healthy people across ages. Next came a second PCR, run for about 6 to 12 cycles, which used a sample-barcoded 5' primer along with a J-beta primer mix. One entry per CDR3 protein, called by TCRdb with MiXCR from the 5' RACE reads. The table shows just over 1 million distinct CDR3 sequences, with less than 50% occurring only once. Sequenced input: blood. These receptors were obtained from a woman aged 60 to 75 in good health.

V and J are TRBV5-1 and TRBJ1-2; D is unresolved. Germline V CDR1 and CDR2: SGHRS, YFSETQ. The germline V and J ends were trimmed by 0 bases and 0 bases, with 12 bases remaining between them. This CDR3 is built from 16 residues. The DNA of the CDR3 is TGCGCCAGCAGCTTGGGGACGGTCACAGCTAACTATGGCTACACCTTC. Translating it yields CASSLGTVTANYGYTF.

The chain joins TRBV10-3 to TRBJ1-2; TRBD1 might be the D (6 bases). The CDR3 length is 13 residues. V was trimmed by 4 bases and J by 8 bases, leaving 14 bases between them. CDR1 is ENHRY and CDR2 is SYGVKD in the germline V gene. The CDR3 loop reads CAISGDTSSGYTF. The CDR3 region has the DNA TGTGCCATCAGTGGGGACACCTCCTCCGGCTACACCTTC.

The chain uses TRBV2 and TRBJ2-5, with D perhaps assigned TRBD1 or TRBD2 (5 bases each). The CDR3 is 14 amino acids. CDR1 and CDR2 from the germline V gene are SNHLY and FYNNEI. V gave up 5 bases and J gave up 11 bases, with 21 bases separating them. The CDR3 nucleotides are TGTGCCAGCAGTTCCCCGGGGCGTTACAATGAGCAGTACTTC. As protein: CASSSPGRYNEQYF.

J is TRBJ2-1 and V is TRBV12-3 or TRBV12-4; 7 bases align to TRBD2. The CDR3 spans 16 residues. J gave up 3 bases and V 4 bases, and 9 bases lay outside the gene matches. The CDR3 reads CASSWRRGRIYNEQFF. In DNA, the CDR3 is TGTGCCAGCAGTTGGCGGCGCGGGAGAATCTACAATGAGCAGTTCTTC.

This clonotype has at least ten counts. The gene calls are TRBV28 and TRBJ2-3, with TRBD2 matching over 8 bases. The V segment lost 6 bases and the J segment 2 bases; nucleotides outside the gene matches: 7. This CDR3 is built from 15 residues. Per germline, CDR1 MDHEN and CDR2 SYDVKM. The CDR3 region is CASSPTSGYTDTQYF. The CDR3 bases are TGTGCCAGCAGCCCTACTAGCGGCTACACAGATACGCAGTATTTT.

The V gene is TRBV29-1, the J gene TRBJ2-3; TRBD2 might be the D (5 bases). V lost 4 bases and J lost 4, with 15 bases in between. The CDR3 sequence is 14 residues long. Germline CDR1 SQVTM, CDR2 ANQGSEA. The CDR3 coding sequence is TGCAGCGTTGGCCTGGGAGCTGTATCAGATACGCAGTATTTT. Its translation: CSVGLGAVSDTQYF.

Only one count was recorded for this clonotype. The V call is TRBV15, the J call TRBJ2-7; D possibly corresponds to TRBD2 (6 bases). V lost 0 bases to trimming and J lost 2 bases, with 14 bases between them. The CDR3 runs 16 residues. CDR1 is LNHNV and CDR2 is YYDKDF in the germline V gene (reference sequence). CDR3 residues: CATSRDEVAATYEQYF. The CDR3 nucleotides read TGTGCCACCAGCAGAGATGAAGTAGCGGCTACCTACGAGCAGTACTTC. Variable domain in full (rest from reference TRBV15 and TRBJ2-7): DAMVIQNPRYQVTQFGKPVTLSCSQTLNHNVMYWYQQKSSQAPKLLFHYYDKDFNNEADTPDNFQSRRPNTSFCFLDIRSPGLGDTAMYLCATSRDEVAATYEQYFGPGTRLTVT.

This chain uses TRBV6-6 with TRBJ1-5; TRBD1 matches at 8 bases. V dropped 2 bases and J dropped 4; count of bases not matched to a gene: 4. This CDR3 has 15 amino acids. Germline loops: CDR1 MNHNY, CDR2 SVGAGI (reference sequence). The CDR3 sequence: CASSYSTGGNQPQHF. In DNA form, the CDR3 reads TGTGCCAGCAGTTACAGTACAGGGGGGAATCAGCCCCAGCATTTT.

This clonotype was seen a few times. CDR3 in amino acids: CASSYTGGGMAKNIQYF. CDR3 bases: TGTGCCAGCAGCTATACAGGGGGCGGGATGGCCAAAAACATTCAGTACTTC. This rearrangement joins TRBV7-9 to TRBJ2-4, with 9 bases matching TRBD1. Trimming at V came to 4 bases and at J to 1 base, leaving 8 bases not matched to a gene. Germline V gene lookup returns CDR1 SEHNR and CDR2 FQNEAQ (reference sequence). The CDR3 contains 17 residues. Full variable domain (outside the CDR3, taken from reference TRBV7-9 and TRBJ2-4): DTGVSQNPRHKITKRGQNVTFRCDPISEHNRLYWYRQTLGQGPEFLTYFQNEAQLEKSRLLSDRFSAERPKGSFSTLEIQRTEQGDSAMYLCASSYTGGGMAKNIQYFGAGTRLSVL.

This clonotype was detected only a few times. V is TRBV7-9 and J is TRBJ1-1; no reliable D call. The CDR3 spans 13 residues. Germline V gene data show CDR1 as SEHNR and CDR2 as FQNEAQ (reference sequence). The ends were cut back, 5 bases at V and 1 base at J, with 8 bases in the middle. This CDR3 reads CASSPQTNTEAFF. In DNA, the CDR3 is TGTGCCAGCAGCCCCCAGACGAACACTGAAGCTTTCTTT.